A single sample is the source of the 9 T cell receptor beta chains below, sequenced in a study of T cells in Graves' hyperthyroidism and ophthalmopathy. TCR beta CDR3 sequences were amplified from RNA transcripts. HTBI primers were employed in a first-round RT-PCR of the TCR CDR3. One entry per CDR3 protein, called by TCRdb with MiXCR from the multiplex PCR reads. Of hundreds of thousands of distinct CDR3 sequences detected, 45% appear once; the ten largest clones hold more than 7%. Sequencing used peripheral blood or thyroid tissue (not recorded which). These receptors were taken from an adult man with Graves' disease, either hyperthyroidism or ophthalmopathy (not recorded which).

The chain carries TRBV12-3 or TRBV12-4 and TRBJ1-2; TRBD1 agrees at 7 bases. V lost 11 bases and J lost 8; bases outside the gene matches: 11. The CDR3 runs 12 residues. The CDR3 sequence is CACSDRVGGYTF. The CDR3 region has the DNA TGTGCCTGCTCTGACAGGGTTGGGGGCTACACCTTC.

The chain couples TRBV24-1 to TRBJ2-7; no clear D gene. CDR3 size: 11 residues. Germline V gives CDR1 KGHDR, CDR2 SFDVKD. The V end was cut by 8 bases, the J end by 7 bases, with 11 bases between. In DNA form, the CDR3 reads TGTGCCACCACCCCCGACAATGAGCAGTACTTC. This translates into CATTPDNEQYF.

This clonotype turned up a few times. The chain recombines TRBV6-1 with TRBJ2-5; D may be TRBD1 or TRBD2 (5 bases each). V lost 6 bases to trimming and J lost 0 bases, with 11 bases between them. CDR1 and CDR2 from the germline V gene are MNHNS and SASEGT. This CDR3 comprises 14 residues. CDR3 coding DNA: TGTGCCAGCAGGCCAGGGACGTACCAAGAGACCCAGTACTTC. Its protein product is CASRPGTYQETQYF.

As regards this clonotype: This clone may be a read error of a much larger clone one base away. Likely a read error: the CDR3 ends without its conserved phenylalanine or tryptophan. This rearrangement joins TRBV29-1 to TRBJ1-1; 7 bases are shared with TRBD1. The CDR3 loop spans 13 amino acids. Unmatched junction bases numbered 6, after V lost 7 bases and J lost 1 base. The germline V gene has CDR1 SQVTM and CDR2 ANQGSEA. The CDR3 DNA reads TGCAGCGCCTACCGGGACAGGAACACTGAAGCTTTCTCT. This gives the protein CSAYRDRNTEAFS.

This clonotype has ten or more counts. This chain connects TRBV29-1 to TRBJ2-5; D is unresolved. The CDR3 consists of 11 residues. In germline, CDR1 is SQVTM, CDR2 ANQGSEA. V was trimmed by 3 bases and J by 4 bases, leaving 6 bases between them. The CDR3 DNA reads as TGCAGCGTTGAGATCCTAGAGACCCAGTACTTC. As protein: CSVEILETQYF.

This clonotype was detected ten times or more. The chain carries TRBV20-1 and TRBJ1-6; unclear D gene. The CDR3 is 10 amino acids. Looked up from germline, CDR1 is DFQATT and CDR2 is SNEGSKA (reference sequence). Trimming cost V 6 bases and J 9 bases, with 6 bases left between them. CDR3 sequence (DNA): TGCAGTGCAGAGGGTTCACCCCTCCACTTT. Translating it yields CSAEGSPLHF.

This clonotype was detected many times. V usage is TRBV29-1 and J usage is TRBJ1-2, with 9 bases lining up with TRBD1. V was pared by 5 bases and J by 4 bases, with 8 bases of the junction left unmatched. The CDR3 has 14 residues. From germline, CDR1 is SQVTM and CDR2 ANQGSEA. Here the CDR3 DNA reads TGCAGCGTTTCCGGGACAGGGTTTGCCTATGGCTACACCTTC. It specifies CSVSGTGFAYGYTF.

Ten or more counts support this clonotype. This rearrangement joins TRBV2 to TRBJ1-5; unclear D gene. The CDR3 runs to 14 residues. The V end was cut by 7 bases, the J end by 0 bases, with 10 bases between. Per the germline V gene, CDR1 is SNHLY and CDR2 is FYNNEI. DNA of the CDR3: TGTGCCAGCAAGAACTGGGATAGCAATCAGCCCCAGCATTTT. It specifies CASKNWDSNQPQHF.

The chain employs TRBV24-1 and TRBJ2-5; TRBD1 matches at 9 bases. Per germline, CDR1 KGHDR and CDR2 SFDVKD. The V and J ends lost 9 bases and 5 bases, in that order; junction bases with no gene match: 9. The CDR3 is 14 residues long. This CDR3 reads CATRTGVGGETQYF. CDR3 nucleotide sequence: TGTGCCACCCGGACAGGGGTGGGCGGTGAGACCCAGTACTTC.